The 9 T cell receptor beta chains below all came from one sample that was sequenced in a study of a mutant IDH1 vaccine in newly diagnosed glioma. Only in-frame clones appear in the TCRdb table, and some are missing; sequencing was by immunoSEQ multiplex PCR. The sample records over 40,000 clones, around 81% being singletons. Their target antigens are unknown. Time point specified: week 35, safety follow-up. A 20-mer mutant IDH1 peptide at 300 ug was injected subcutaneously with topical imiquimod. Sequenced material: PBMCs, taken from a glioma patient whose treatment included an IDH1 peptide vaccine. All receptors derive from a woman aged 40 to 55 with glioma. Some clones in this sample may be carry-over from other donors' samples.

J is TRBJ1-5 and V is TRBV5-6; perhaps TRBD1 as D (6 bases). CDR3 length equals 14 residues. The V and J ends lost 4 bases and 3 bases respectively, with 11 bases between them. Germline CDR1 and CDR2: SGHDT and YYEEEE. In DNA, the CDR3 is TGTGCCAGCAGCACGGGACATTACAATCAGCCCCAGCATTTT. This codes for CASSTGHYNQPQHF.

V usage is TRBV6-4 and J usage is TRBJ1-2; D is undetermined. The CDR3 spans 16 residues. V lost 0 bases and J lost 7, with 18 bases in between. Germline-derived CDR1 and CDR2 are MRHNA and SNTAGT. The DNA for the CDR3 is TGTGCCAGCAGTGACTCGACAAGCTGGGAGGCGGGTGGCTACACCTTC. It encodes CASSDSTSWEAGGYTF.

The V gene is TRBV4-2, the J gene TRBJ2-2; TRBD2 aligns across 9 bases. The junction had 13 bases not matched to a gene; V was cut back by 7 bases and J by 4 bases. CDR1 is LGHNA and CDR2 is YNFKEQ in the germline V gene. The CDR3 loop spans 17 amino acids. The CDR3 loop is CASTLPAGGPVTGELFF. DNA for the CDR3: TGTGCCAGCACCCTACCGGCGGGAGGGCCGGTCACCGGGGAGCTGTTTTTT.

This clone is a singleton in its sample. The chain has TRBV7-9 and TRBJ2-1; D is perhaps TRBD2 (6 bases). The CDR3 sequence is 12 residues long. V dropped 6 bases and J dropped 7 bases, with 10 bases sitting between them. Germline-derived CDR1 and CDR2 are SEHNR and FQNEAQ (reference sequence). This chain's CDR3 is CASSHGGNEQFF. For the CDR3, the DNA is TGTGCCAGCAGTCATGGAGGGAATGAGCAGTTCTTC.

The rearrangement joins TRBV25-1 to TRBJ2-3; D not certain. From germline, CDR1 is MGHDK and CDR2 SYGVNS. This CDR3 comprises 13 residues. The V gene lost 4 bases and the J gene lost 5 bases, with 10 bases spanning the gap. The CDR3 is CASSGTRGDTQYF. Here the CDR3 DNA reads TGTGCCAGCAGTGGGACCAGAGGAGATACGCAGTATTTT.

The CDR3 DNA is TGTGCCAGCAGCCAGTCCGTCCGAGGGGTGGGCGAGCAGTACTTC. The encoded protein is CASSQSVRGVGEQYF. The V and J genes are TRBV4-2 and TRBJ2-7; D possibly uses TRBD1 or TRBD2 (5 bases each). Trimming stripped 3 bases from V and 6 bases from J, with 18 bases between. CDR1 LGHNA and CDR2 YNFKEQ come from the germline V gene. The CDR3 totals 15 residues.

The chain carries TRBV5-6 and TRBJ1-2; unclear D gene. Germline V lookup: CDR1 SGHDT, CDR2 YYEEEE. CDR3 length: 14 amino acids. Between the trimmed V and J ends, which lost 2 bases and 5 bases, there was a span of 13 bases. The CDR3 sequence: CASSFEAAQYGYTF. The CDR3 DNA sequence: TGTGCCAGCAGCTTCGAGGCTGCGCAATATGGCTACACCTTC. Drawing the rest from reference TRBV5-6 and TRBJ1-2, the complete variable domain is DAGVTQSPTHLIKTRGQQVTLRCSPKSGHDTVSWYQQALGQGPQFIFQYYEEEERQRGNFPDRFSGHQFPNYSSELNVNALLLGDSALYLCASSFEAAQYGYTFGSGTRLTVV.

The V call is TRBV9, the J call TRBJ1-4, with 9 bases lining up with TRBD1. The CDR3 sequence is 15 residues long. Germline V gene sequence: CDR1 SGDLS, CDR2 YYNGEE. The V and J ends lost 3 bases and 8 bases, in that order; junction bases with no gene match: 8. Here the CDR3 DNA reads TGTGCCAGCAGCGCCTCCGGGACAGGGTACGAAAAACTGTTTTTT. Protein: CASSASGTGYEKLFF.

The chain couples TRBV14 to TRBJ2-3; no clear D. The V gene lost 8 bases and the J gene lost 0 bases, with 9 bases spanning the gap. From germline, CDR1 is SGHDN and CDR2 FVKESK. CDR3 size: 13 residues. The CDR3: CASSLWSTDTQYF. DNA for the CDR3: TGTGCCAGCTCTTTGTGGAGCACAGATACGCAGTATTTT.